Shown below are 28 T cell receptor beta chains from a single sample sequenced in a study of blood T cells in healthy people across ages. Using a J-beta primer mix together with a sample-barcoded 5' primer, a second PCR was run for about 7 to 12 cycles. TCRdb re-called the 5' RACE reads with MiXCR, one entry per CDR3 protein. The sample records about 800,000 distinct CDR3 sequences, about 47% being singletons. Sequencing was carried out using blood. Receptors were obtained from a man at least 80 years old in good health.

The rearrangement uses TRBV28 and TRBJ2-5; weak D call: TRBD2 (6 bases). Looked up from germline, CDR1 is MDHEN and CDR2 is SYDVKM. CDR3 size: 14 residues. The V end lost 5 bases, the J end lost 0 bases, and 10 bases lay between the germline ends. The CDR3 coding sequence is TGTGCCAGCAGTCGCGGGGACTACCAAGAGACCCAGTACTTC. Protein product: CASSRGDYQETQYF.

The chain recombines TRBV29-1 with TRBJ2-1, with a tentative D call TRBD1 (5 bases). The CDR3 is 16 amino acids. The V end was cut by 0 bases, the J end by 5 bases, with 17 bases between. Looked up from germline, CDR1 is SQVTM and CDR2 is ANQGSEA. Here the CDR3 DNA reads TGCAGCGTTGAAGATGGGGCATCTCTCCCCAACAATGAGCAGTTCTTC. Amino acid sequence: CSVEDGASLPNNEQFF.

The chain uses TRBV20-1 and TRBJ1-2; no clear D. CDR3 length: 13 residues. Germline V CDR1 and CDR2: DFQATT, SNEGSKA (reference sequence). Trimming shortened V by 3 bases and J by 8 bases, and 16 bases separated the two germline ends. CDR3 coding DNA: TGCAGTGCTAGCTCCACACGCACGCACGGCTACACCTTC. Encoded protein: CSASSTRTHGYTF.

This chain uses TRBV20-1 with TRBJ2-1; 11 nucleotides match TRBD2. CDR3 size: 15 residues. Trimming at V came to 6 bases and at J to 3 bases, leaving 7 bases not matched to a gene. Germline CDR1 is DFQATT and CDR2 is SNEGSKA (reference sequence). The DNA for the CDR3 is TGCAGTGCGACGCGACTAGCGGGGAACTACAATGAGCAGTTCTTC. Its protein is CSATRLAGNYNEQFF.

The chain links TRBV20-1 to TRBJ2-1; D unclear. CDR1 is DFQATT, CDR2 SNEGSKA, per germline (reference sequence). This CDR3 is 11 amino acids long. Trimming took 5 bases from V and 5 from J, leaving 7 bases between them. The CDR3 loop is CSADDDNEQFF. The CDR3 bases are TGCAGTGCTGATGATGACAATGAGCAGTTCTTC.

This clonotype has a count of ten or more. This sequence may be a read error, since a much larger clone differs from it by one base. The rearrangement joins TRBV27 to TRBJ2-5; 9 bases map to TRBD1. The CDR3 totals 17 residues. Germline V gene lookup returns CDR1 MNHEY and CDR2 SMNVEV (reference sequence). Trimming cost V 5 bases and J 11 bases; bases outside gene matches: 21. CDR3 residues: CASSLHFSGTGYNEQYF. The CDR3 bases are TGTGCCAGCAGTCTACATTTTTCCGGGACAGGGTACAATGAGCAGTACTTC.

This clonotype showed up just once. This rearrangement joins TRBV7-2 to TRBJ2-7, with unresolved D. The DNA end is more similar to TRBJ2-5, so the J call may be wrong. The germline CDR1 and CDR2 sequences are SGHTA and FQGNSA. The CDR3 spans 16 residues. The CDR3 DNA sequence: TGTGCCAGCAGCTTAGAGTTAGGATCACTGGGGGAGACCCAGTACTTC. It encodes CASSLELGSLGETQYF.

This clonotype showed up just a few times. J is TRBJ2-7 and V is TRBV6-5, with a possible D match to TRBD1 (6 bases). The germline gives CDR1 MNHEY, CDR2 SVGAGI. The CDR3 has 14 residues. Trimming cost V 6 bases and J 5 bases, with 17 bases left between them. The CDR3: CASSRVPGAHEQYF. DNA for the CDR3: TGTGCCAGCAGCCGCGTCCCAGGGGCTCACGAGCAGTACTTC.

The chain carries TRBV6-6 and TRBJ2-7; 8 nucleotides agree with TRBD2. This CDR3 is 16 amino acids long. Per germline, CDR1 MNHNY and CDR2 SVGAGI (reference sequence). V gave up 1 base and J gave up 1 base; unmatched junction bases: 6. The CDR3 protein is CASSYWSTSGSYEQYF. For the CDR3, the DNA is TGTGCCAGCAGTTACTGGTCCACTAGCGGTTCCTACGAGCAGTACTTC.

This clonotype was counted many times. V gene TRBV7-2 combines with J gene TRBJ2-1; TRBD2 agrees at 14 bases. CDR3 size: 18 residues. CDR1 is SGHTA, CDR2 FQGNSA, per germline. V lost 1 base, J lost 2 bases, and 4 bases stayed unmatched. The CDR3 coding sequence is TGTGCCAGCAGCTTAGAGACTAGCGGGAGGGTAACCTACAATGAGCAGTTCTTC. Its translation is CASSLETSGRVTYNEQFF.

The table lists this clonotype with a few counts. This chain joins TRBV7-8 and TRBJ1-4; D gene unclear. This CDR3 is 15 amino acids long. CDR1 is SGHVS and CDR2 is FQNEAQ in the germline V gene. V lost 5 bases and J lost 7, with 17 bases in between. The CDR3 loop is CASSPYHGRSEKLFF. The CDR3 DNA sequence: TGTGCCAGCAGCCCCTATCACGGCCGCAGTGAAAAACTGTTTTTT.

About this clonotype: One end of the junction fails to match germline, which may point to a read error. The chain is built from TRBV12-3 or TRBV12-4 and TRBJ2-6, with D perhaps matching TRBD1 or TRBD2 (5 bases each). The length of the CDR3 is 14 residues. The CDR3 sequence: CASTPRVGANVLIF. CDR3 sequence (DNA): TGTGCCAGCACCCCGAGGGTTGGGGCCAACGTCCTGATTTTC.

This clonotype showed up many times. The rearrangement uses TRBV28 and TRBJ2-5; 9 nucleotides line up with TRBD1. The CDR3 loop spans 15 amino acids. Germline CDR1 MDHEN, CDR2 SYDVKM. V shed 6 bases and J 2 bases; nucleotides not matched to a gene: 7. The CDR3 DNA reads TGTGCCAGCAGCCCCGCCGGGACAGGGCAAGAGACCCAGTACTTC. It is translated as CASSPAGTGQETQYF. Based on the CDR3 plus reference TRBV28 and TRBJ2-5, the full variable domain is DVKVTQSSRYLVKRTGEKVFLECVQDMDHENMFWYRQDPGLGLRLIYFSYDVKMKEKGDIPEGYSVSREKKERFSLILESASTNQTSMYLCASSPAGTGQETQYFGPGTRLLVL.

This clonotype was seen once. Germline is not matched at one junction end, which may reflect a read error. The CDR3 coding sequence is TGTACCAGCAGCTGGGACTACGCTGCACGCGAGCAGTTCTTC. Protein product: CTSSWDYAAREQFF. The rearrangement uses TRBV7-3 and TRBJ2-1; TRBD2 aligns across 7 bases. Germline CDR1 SGHTA, CDR2 FQGTGA. The length of the CDR3 is 14 residues. Variable domain in full (rest from reference TRBV7-3 and TRBJ2-1): GAGVSQTPSNKVTEKGKYVELRCDPISGHTALYWYRQSLGQGPEFLIYFQGTGAADDSGLPNDRFFAVRPEGSVSTLKIQRTERGDSAVYLCTSSWDYAAREQFFGPGTRLTVL.

V gene TRBV20-1 combines with J gene TRBJ1-4; 10 nucleotides match TRBD1. This CDR3 comprises 14 residues. CDR1 and CDR2 (germline): DFQATT, SNEGSKA (reference sequence). With V trimmed by 5 bases and J by 7 bases, 7 bases remained unmatched. The CDR3 DNA follows: TGCAGTGCTCCCCCGACAGGGGGCGGTGAAAAACTGTTTTTT. Translation: CSAPPTGGGEKLFF.

J is TRBJ1-1 and V is TRBV10-3; TRBD1 is a possible D gene (6 bases). Germline values: CDR1 ENHRY, CDR2 SYGVKD. Trimming stripped 6 bases from V and 4 bases from J, with 12 bases between. The CDR3 spans 13 residues. CDR3 in amino acids: CAIRQGSGTEAFF. DNA of the CDR3: TGTGCCATCAGACAGGGCAGCGGCACTGAAGCTTTCTTT.

A few counts support this clonotype. In DNA, the CDR3 is TGTGCCAGTGATACCCCGGGACTAGGCTTAGATACGCAGTATTTT. This gives the protein CASDTPGLGLDTQYF. The chain carries TRBV19 and TRBJ2-3; TRBD2 matches at 8 bases. Germline trimming cut 8 bases from V and 5 bases from J; bases unmatched to any gene: 12. This CDR3 has 15 residues. From germline, CDR1 is LNHDA and CDR2 SQIVND (reference sequence).

This sequence joins TRBV30 and TRBJ2-2, with 9 positions matching TRBD1. Germline CDR1 GTSNPN, CDR2 SVGIG (reference sequence). The ends lost 3 bases at V and 3 bases at J; junction bases unmatched: 2. This CDR3 has 14 residues. In nucleotides, the CDR3 is TGTGCCTGGAGCGGGGACAGGGACACCGGGGAGCTGTTTTTT. This translates into CAWSGDRDTGELFF.

The chain joins TRBV10-3 to TRBJ2-7, with TRBD1 matching 8 bases. Germline loops: CDR1 ENHRY, CDR2 SYGVKD. The CDR3 is 14 residues long. Trimming took 6 bases from V and 4 from J; bases not matched to a gene: 8. The DNA of the CDR3 is TGTGCCATCAGGAAGACAGGGGCAGTGTACGAGCAGTACTTC. Translating it yields CAIRKTGAVYEQYF.

Points on this clonotype: This may be a read error: a much more frequent sequence differs by one nucleotide. V usage is TRBV29-1 and J usage is TRBJ2-4, with 15 bases that match TRBD2. The DNA end is a closer match to TRBJ2-7, so the J assignment may be wrong. This CDR3 comprises 15 residues. Germline V gene sequence: CDR1 SQVTM, CDR2 ANQGSEA. The CDR3 protein is CSAGLAGGVVHEQYF. DNA of the CDR3: TGCAGCGCTGGACTAGCGGGAGGGGTTGTGCACGAGCAGTACTTC.

CDR3 protein: CASSLTLAGAGEQYF. Written as DNA, the CDR3 is TGTGCCAGCAGCTTAACTCTAGCGGGAGCTGGGGAGCAGTACTTC. This chain uses TRBV7-2 with TRBJ2-7; 10 nucleotides align to TRBD2. The CDR3 is 15 residues long. Germline CDR1 is SGHTA and CDR2 is FQGNSA. Trimming at V came to 2 bases and at J to 7 bases, leaving 8 bases not matched to a gene.

This clonotype was counted a few times. The V and J genes are TRBV7-2 and TRBJ2-3; 7 bases are shared with TRBD2. Per germline, CDR1 SGHTA and CDR2 FQGNSA. Trimming took 1 base from V and 2 from J; bases not matched to a gene: 6. The CDR3 is 16 residues long. This chain's CDR3 is CASSLVGGGNTDTQYF. DNA of the CDR3: TGTGCCAGCAGCTTAGTCGGGGGAGGGAACACAGATACGCAGTATTTT.

The rearrangement joins TRBV6-2 or TRBV6-3 to TRBJ2-1; the match to TRBD1 covers 7 bases. The DNA end favors TRBJ2-7, so the J call may be wrong. Germline V CDR1 and CDR2: MNHEY, SVGEGT. The CDR3 loop spans 18 amino acids. The CDR3 region has the DNA TGTGCCAGCAGTTACCCGGAGAGGGACAGCGGAGTATACAATGAGCAGTACTTC. It is translated as CASSYPERDSGVYNEQYF.

The chain couples TRBV4-3 to TRBJ2-2, with D unresolved. Looked up from germline, CDR1 is LGHNA and CDR2 is YSLEER. Trimming shortened V by 0 bases and J by 6 bases, and 14 bases separated the two germline ends. CDR3 size: 16 residues. This CDR3 is CASSQDVARKAGELFF. As DNA, the CDR3 is TGCGCCAGCAGCCAAGATGTGGCCAGGAAGGCCGGGGAGCTGTTTTTT.

The chain joins TRBV6-5 to TRBJ2-7; TRBD2 matches 10 bases. Germline CDR1 and CDR2: MNHEY and SVGAGI. After removal of 0 bases from V and 3 bases from J, the junction contained 14 bases not matched to a gene. The CDR3 is made up of 19 amino acids. DNA of the CDR3: TGTGCCAGCAGTTACTCGCAGCCTAGCGGGAGACATATAAACTACGAGCAGTACTTC. The encoded protein is CASSYSQPSGRHINYEQYF.

This clonotype has at least ten counts. The gene calls are TRBV15 and TRBJ2-3, with 7 bases fitting TRBD1. After removal of 5 bases from V and 4 bases from J, the junction contained 9 bases not matched to a gene. This CDR3 contains 15 residues. Germline CDR1 reads LNHNV; CDR2 reads YYDKDF (reference sequence). The CDR3 loop is CATSDRVGVSDTQYF. The CDR3 region has the DNA TGTGCCACCAGCGACAGGGTGGGGGTTTCAGATACGCAGTATTTT.

The chain joins TRBV9 to TRBJ1-5; tentative D call: TRBD1 (6 bases). The V end was cut by 4 bases, the J end by 4 bases, with 15 bases between. Germline assignment: CDR1 SGDLS and CDR2 YYNGEE. The CDR3 is 15 amino acids. CDR3 DNA sequence: TGTGCCAGCAGCCCGGGGGTGACAGGTAATCAGCCCCAGCATTTT. Translated: CASSPGVTGNQPQHF.

The V gene is TRBV7-2, the J gene TRBJ2-5; TRBD1 agrees at 7 bases. The CDR3 contains 15 residues. Germline CDR1 is SGHTA and CDR2 is FQGNSA. Germline trimming cut 5 bases from V and 5 bases from J; bases unmatched to any gene: 11. The CDR3 region is CASSPEQGYHETQYF. In DNA, the CDR3 is TGTGCCAGCAGCCCCGAACAGGGGTATCACGAGACCCAGTACTTC.